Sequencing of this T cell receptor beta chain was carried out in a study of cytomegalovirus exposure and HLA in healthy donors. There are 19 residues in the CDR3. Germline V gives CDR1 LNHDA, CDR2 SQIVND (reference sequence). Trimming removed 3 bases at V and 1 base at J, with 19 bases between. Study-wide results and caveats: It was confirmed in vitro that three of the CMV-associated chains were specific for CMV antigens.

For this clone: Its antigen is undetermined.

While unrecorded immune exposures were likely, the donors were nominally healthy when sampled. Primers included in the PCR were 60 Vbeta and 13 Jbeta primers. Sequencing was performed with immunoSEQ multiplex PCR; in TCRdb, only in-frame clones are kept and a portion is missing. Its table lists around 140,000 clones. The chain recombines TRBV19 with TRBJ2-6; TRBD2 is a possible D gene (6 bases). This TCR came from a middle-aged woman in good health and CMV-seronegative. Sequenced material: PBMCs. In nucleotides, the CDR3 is TGTGCCAGTAGTATTAGGAGGGGTCTTGAGGGGTCTGGGGCCAACGTCCTGACTTTC. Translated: CASSIRRGLEGSGANVLTF.